This T cell receptor (beta chain) was identified during a study of cytomegalovirus exposure and HLA in healthy donors. About the research overall: Unique TCR beta sequences numbering some 120 million came from 190 million or so T cells in an earlier analysis.

The PCR had 60 Vbeta and 13 Jbeta primers. Data came from immunoSEQ multiplex PCR; TCRdb stores just in-frame clones and leaves some out. Of 190,000 or so clones listed, 75% to 90% are singletons. Study-level findings and limits: According to a later analysis, donors in an Asian-associated ancestry cluster reportedly had fewer N-insertions than the approximately 720-donor mean. Sequencing depth across donors, presence/absence analyses assumed, was roughly uniform.

The count of this clone is one. The antigen is unknown. The source of this sequence is a woman between 45 and 60 years old in good health and CMV-seropositive. Sequenced material: PBMCs.

CDR3: CASSPTGTSGEQYF. In DNA, the CDR3 is TGTGCCAGCAGCCCCACCGGGACTAGCGGCGAGCAGTACTTC. The rearrangement links TRBV7-8 to TRBJ2-7; 11 bases line up with TRBD2. Germline loops: CDR1 SGHVS, CDR2 FQNEAQ. The CDR3 runs to 14 residues. V shed 5 bases, J shed 6 bases, and the junction held 6 bases outside the gene matches.